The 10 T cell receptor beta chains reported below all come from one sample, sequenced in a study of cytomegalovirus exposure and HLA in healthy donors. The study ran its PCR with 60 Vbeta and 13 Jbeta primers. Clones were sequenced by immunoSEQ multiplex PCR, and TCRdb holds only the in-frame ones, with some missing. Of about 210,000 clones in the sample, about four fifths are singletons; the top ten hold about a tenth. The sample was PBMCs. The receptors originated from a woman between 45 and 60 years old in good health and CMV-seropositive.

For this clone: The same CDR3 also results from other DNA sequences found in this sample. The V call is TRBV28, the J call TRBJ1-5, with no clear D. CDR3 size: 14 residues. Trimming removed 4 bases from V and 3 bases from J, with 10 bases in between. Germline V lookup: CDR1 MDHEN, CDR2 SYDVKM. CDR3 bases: TGTGCCAGCAGTTCCAACAGCTACAATCAGCCCCAGCATTTT. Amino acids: CASSSNSYNQPQHF.

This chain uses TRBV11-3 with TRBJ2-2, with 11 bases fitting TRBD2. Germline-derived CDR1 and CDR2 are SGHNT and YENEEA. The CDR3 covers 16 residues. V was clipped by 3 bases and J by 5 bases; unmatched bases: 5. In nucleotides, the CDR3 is TGTGCCAGCAGCTTCCCCGGGACTAGCGGAACCGGGGAGCTGTTTTTT. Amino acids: CASSFPGTSGTGELFF.

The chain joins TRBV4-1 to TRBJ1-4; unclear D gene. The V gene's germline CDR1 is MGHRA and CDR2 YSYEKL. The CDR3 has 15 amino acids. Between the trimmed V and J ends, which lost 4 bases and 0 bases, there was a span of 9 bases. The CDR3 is CASSLPGSTNEKLFF. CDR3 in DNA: TGCGCCAGCAGCCTTCCGGGATCAACTAATGAAAAACTGTTTTTT.

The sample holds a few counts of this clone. The CDR3: CASSLQRGPQETQYF. CDR3 in DNA: TGTGCCAGCAGCTTACAGCGCGGCCCCCAAGAGACCCAGTACTTC. V and J are TRBV7-6 and TRBJ2-5; D uncertain. This CDR3 is built from 15 residues. With 2 bases removed from V and 1 base from J, the gap between germline ends came to 11 bases. Germline V gene data show CDR1 as SGHVS and CDR2 as FNYEAQ.

In DNA, the CDR3 is TGTGCCAGTAGTACAACCGGGACAGGGGTAGTCAATGAGCAGTTCTTC. It is translated as CASSTTGTGVVNEQFF. The chain is built from TRBV19 and TRBJ2-1, with 10 bases lining up with TRBD1. Germline V gene data show CDR1 as LNHDA and CDR2 as SQIVND (reference sequence). CDR3 length: 16 residues. Germline trimming cut 4 bases from V and 6 bases from J; bases unmatched to any gene: 9.

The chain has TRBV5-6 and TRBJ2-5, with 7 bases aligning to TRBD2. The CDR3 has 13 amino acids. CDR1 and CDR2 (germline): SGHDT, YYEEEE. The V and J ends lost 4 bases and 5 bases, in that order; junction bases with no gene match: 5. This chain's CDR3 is CASSPREGETQYF. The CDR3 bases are TGTGCCAGCAGCCCCAGGGAGGGCGAGACCCAGTACTTC.

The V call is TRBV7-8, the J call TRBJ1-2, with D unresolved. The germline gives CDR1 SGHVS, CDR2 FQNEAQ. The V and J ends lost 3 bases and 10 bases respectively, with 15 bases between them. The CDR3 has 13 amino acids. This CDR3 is CASSFPGILVYTF. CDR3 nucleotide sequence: TGTGCCAGCAGCTTCCCCGGGATTTTAGTCTACACCTTC.

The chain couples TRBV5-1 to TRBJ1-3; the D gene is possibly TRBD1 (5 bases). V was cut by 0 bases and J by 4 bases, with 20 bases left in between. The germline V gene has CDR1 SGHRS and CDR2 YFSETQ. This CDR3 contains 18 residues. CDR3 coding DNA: TGCGCCAGCAGCTTGGCCTCGACAGCCGCTGTCTCGGGAAACACCATATATTTT. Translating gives CASSLASTAAVSGNTIYF.

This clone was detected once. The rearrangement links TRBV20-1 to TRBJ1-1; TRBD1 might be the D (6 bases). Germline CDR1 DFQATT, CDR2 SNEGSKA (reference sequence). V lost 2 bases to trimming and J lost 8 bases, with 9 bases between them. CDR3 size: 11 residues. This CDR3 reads CSARTGTEAFF. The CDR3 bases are TGCAGTGCTAGAACAGGGACAGAAGCTTTCTTT.

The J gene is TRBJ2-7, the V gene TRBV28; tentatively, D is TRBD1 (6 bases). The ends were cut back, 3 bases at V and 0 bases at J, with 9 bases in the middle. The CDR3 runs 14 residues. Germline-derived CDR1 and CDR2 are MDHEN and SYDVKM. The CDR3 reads CASSFTGSSYEQYF. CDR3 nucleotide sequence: TGTGCCAGCAGTTTTACAGGGAGCTCCTACGAGCAGTACTTC.